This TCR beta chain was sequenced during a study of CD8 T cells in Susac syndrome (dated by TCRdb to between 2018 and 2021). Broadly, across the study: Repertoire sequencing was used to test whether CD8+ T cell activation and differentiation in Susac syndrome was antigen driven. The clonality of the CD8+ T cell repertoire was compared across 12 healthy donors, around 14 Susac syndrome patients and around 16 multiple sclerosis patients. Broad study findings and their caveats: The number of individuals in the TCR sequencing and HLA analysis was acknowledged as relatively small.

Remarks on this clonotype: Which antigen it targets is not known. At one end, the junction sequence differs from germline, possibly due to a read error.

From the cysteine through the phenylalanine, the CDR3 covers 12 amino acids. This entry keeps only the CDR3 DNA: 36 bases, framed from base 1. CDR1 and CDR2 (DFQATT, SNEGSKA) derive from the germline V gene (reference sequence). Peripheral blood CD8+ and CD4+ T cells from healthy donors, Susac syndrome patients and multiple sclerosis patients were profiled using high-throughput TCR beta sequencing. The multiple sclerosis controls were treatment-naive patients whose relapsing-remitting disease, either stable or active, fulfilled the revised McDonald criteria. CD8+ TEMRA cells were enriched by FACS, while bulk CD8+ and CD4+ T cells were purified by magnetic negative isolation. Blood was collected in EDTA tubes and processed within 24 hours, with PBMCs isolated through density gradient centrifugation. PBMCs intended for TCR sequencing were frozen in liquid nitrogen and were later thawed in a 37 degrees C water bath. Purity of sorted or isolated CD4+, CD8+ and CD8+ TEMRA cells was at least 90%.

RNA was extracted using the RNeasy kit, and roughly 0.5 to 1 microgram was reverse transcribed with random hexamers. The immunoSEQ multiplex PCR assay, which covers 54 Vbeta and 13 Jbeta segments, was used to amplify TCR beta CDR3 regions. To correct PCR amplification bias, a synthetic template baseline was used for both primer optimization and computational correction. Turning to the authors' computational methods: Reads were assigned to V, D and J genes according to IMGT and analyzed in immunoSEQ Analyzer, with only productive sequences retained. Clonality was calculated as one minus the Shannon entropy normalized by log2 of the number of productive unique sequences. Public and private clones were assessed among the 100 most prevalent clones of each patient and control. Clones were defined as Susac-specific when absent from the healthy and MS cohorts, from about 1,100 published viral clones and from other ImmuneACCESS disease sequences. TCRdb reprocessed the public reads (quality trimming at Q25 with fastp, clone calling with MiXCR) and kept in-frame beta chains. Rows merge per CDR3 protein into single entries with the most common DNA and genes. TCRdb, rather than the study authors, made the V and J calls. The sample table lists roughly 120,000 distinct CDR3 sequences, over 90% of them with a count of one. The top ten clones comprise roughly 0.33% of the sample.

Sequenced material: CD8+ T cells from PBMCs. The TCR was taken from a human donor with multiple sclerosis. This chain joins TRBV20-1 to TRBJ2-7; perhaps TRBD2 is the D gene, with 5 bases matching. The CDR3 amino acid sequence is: CSTRGLAAEQYF. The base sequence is TGCAGTACTAGAGGGTTGGCTGCCGAGCAGTACTTC.